This T cell receptor (beta chain) was captured by sequencing in a study of cytomegalovirus exposure and HLA in healthy donors. Unrecorded immune exposures were likely, despite nominal health at sampling. The primer mix had 60 Vbeta and 13 Jbeta primers. Assay used: immunoSEQ multiplex PCR; TCRdb lists only in-frame clones, some missing. This table holds some 85,000 clones, about four fifths found once. The V and J ends lost 0 bases and 2 bases respectively, with 12 bases between them. This CDR3 contains 15 residues. Germline loops: CDR1 SGDLS, CDR2 YYNGEE. Sequenced sample: PBMCs. This clonotype was obtained from a man between 18 and 29 years old in good health and CMV-seropositive. The chain carries TRBV9 and TRBJ2-7; D possibly corresponds to TRBD1 (5 bases). Written as DNA, the CDR3 is TGTGCCAGCAGCGTAGCTTTGGGGCAAACCTACGAGCAGTACTTC. It encodes CASSVALGQTYEQYF.